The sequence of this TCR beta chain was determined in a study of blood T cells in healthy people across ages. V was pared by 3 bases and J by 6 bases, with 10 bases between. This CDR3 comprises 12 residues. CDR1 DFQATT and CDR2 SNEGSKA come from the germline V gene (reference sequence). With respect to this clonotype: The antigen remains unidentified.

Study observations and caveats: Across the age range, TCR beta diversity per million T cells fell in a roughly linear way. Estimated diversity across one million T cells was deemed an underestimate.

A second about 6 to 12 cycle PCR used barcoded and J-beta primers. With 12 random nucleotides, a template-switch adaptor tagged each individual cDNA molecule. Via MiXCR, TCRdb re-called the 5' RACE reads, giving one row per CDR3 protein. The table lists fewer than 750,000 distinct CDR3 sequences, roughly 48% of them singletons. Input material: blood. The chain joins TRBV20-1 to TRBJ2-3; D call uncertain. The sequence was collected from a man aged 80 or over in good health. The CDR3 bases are TGCAGTGCTAGGCGGCCAGCGGATACGCAGTATTTT. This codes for CSARRPADTQYF.